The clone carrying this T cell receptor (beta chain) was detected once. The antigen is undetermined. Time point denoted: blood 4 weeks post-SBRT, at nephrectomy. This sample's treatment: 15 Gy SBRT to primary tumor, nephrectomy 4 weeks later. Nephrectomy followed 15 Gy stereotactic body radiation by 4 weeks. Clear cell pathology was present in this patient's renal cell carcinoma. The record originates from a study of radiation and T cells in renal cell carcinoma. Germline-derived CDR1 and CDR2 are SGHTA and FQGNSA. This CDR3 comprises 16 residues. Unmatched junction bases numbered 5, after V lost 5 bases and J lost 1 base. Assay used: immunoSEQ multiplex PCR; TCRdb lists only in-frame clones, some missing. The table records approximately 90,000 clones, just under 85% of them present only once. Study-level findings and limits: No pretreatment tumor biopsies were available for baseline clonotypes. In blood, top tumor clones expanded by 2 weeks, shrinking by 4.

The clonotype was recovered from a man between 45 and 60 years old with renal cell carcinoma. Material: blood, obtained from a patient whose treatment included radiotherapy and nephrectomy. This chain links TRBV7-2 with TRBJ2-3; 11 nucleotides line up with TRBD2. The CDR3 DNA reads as TGTGCCAGCAGCGTTAGCGGGGGGGCTGGCACAGATACGCAGTATTTT. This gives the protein CASSVSGGAGTDTQYF.